This T cell receptor beta chain was sequenced in a study of a mutant IDH1 vaccine in newly diagnosed glioma. In regard to this clone: Its antigen is not identified.

This CDR3 comprises 17 residues. Trimming removed 4 bases from V and 0 bases from J; junction bases left unmatched: 9. The germline V gene has CDR1 LNHNV and CDR2 YYDKDF (reference sequence). Time point specified: week 23, last vaccination. It was 300 ug of mutant IDH1 20-mer peptide that made up each vaccine dose, given with topical imiquimod. Only in-frame clones appear in the TCRdb table, and some are missing; sequencing was by immunoSEQ multiplex PCR. The data hold about 20,000 clones, with roughly 82% observed a single time. The chain employs TRBV15 and TRBJ2-7; 10 positions agree with TRBD2. The TCR sequence derives from a young man with glioma. The sample in question was PBMCs, obtained from a glioma patient whose treatment included an IDH1 peptide vaccine. The CDR3 here is CATSKQRLAGDSYEQYF. In DNA form, the CDR3 reads TGTGCCACCAGCAAACAACGACTAGCGGGCGACTCCTACGAGCAGTACTTC. The full variable domain, with the rest looked up from reference TRBV15 and TRBJ2-7, is DAMVIQNPRYQVTQFGKPVTLSCSQTLNHNVMYWYQQKSSQAPKLLFHYYDKDFNNEADTPDNFQSRRPNTSFCFLDIRSPGLGDTAMYLCATSKQRLAGDSYEQYFGPGTRLTVT.